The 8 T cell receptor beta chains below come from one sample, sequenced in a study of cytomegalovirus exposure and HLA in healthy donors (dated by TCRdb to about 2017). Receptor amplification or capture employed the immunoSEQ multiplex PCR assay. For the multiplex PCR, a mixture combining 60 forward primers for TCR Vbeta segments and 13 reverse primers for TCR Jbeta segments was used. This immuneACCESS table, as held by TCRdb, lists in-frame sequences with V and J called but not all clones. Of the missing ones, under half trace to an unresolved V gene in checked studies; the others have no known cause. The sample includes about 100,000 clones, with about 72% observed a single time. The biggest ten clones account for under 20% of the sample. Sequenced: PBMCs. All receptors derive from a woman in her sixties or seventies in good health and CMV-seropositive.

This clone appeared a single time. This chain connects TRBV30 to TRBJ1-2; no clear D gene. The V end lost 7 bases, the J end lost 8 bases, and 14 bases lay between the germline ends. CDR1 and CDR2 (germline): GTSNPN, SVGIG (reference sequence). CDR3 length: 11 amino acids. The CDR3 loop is CALTRAGGYTF. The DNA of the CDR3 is TGTGCCTTGACTAGGGCTGGGGGCTACACCTTC.

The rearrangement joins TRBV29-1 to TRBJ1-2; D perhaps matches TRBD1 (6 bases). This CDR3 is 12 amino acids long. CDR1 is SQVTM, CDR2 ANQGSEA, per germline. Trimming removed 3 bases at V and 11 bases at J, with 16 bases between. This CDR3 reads CSVDRDTRGYTF. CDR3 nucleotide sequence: TGCAGCGTTGACCGGGACACCCGGGGATACACCTTC.

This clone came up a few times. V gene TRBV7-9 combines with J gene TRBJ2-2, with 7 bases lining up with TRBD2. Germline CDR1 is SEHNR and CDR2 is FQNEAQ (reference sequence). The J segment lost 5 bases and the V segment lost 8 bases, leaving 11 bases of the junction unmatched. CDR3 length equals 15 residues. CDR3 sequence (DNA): TGTGCCAGCTTGTGGGCGGGAGTTGGAACCGGGGAGCTGTTTTTT. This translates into CASLWAGVGTGELFF.

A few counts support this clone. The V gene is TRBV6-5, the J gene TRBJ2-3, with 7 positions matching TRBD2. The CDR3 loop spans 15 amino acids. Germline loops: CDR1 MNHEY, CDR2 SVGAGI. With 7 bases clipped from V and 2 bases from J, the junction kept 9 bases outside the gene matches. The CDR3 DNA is TGTGCCAGCAAACGAAGCGGGATATCCACAGATACGCAGTATTTT. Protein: CASKRSGISTDTQYF.

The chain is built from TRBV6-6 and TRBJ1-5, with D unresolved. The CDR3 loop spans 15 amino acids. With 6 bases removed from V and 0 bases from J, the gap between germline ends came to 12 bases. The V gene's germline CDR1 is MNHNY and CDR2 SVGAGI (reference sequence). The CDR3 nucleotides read TGTGCCAGCAGACTAAACAAGTTTAGCAATCAGCCCCAGCATTTT. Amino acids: CASRLNKFSNQPQHF.

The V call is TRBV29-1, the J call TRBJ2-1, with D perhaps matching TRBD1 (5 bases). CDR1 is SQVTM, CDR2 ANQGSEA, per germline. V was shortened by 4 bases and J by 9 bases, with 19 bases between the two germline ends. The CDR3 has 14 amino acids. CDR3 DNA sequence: TGCAGCGTTGGGATGGACACGGACGTGGGTGAGCAGTTCTTC. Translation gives CSVGMDTDVGEQFF.

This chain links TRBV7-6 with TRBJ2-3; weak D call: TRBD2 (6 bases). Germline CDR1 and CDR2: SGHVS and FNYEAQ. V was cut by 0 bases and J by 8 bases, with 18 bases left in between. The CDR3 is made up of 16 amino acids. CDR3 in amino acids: CASSLAFAGYLATQYF. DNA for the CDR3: TGTGCCAGCAGCTTAGCATTCGCGGGATACCTAGCTACGCAGTATTTT.

CDR3 DNA: TGTGCCAGCGGAGCGGGGAGCTCCTACGAGCAGTACTTC. This translates into CASGAGSSYEQYF. The V call is TRBV6-1, the J call TRBJ2-7, with 7 bases matching TRBD2. Germline lookup yields CDR1 MNHNS and CDR2 SASEGT. The CDR3 spans 13 residues. V trimming: 8 bases; J trimming: 0 bases; junction bases outside the gene matches: 4.